The rows below give T cell receptor beta chains drawn from one sample of a study of T cells in localized non-small cell lung cancer. The assay was immunoSEQ multiplex PCR, and TCRdb's table has in-frame clones only and misses some. The sample shows tens of thousands of clones, roughly 91% of them seen only once. This specimen was peripheral blood, taken before any cancer treatment. The receptors were gathered from a woman aged 35-70 years with stage I squamous cell lung carcinoma. The CDR3 runs from the conserved cysteine through the conserved F or W.

TRBV9	TRBJ1-2	CASSPRTTNYGYTF
TRBV2	TRBJ2-7	CASSINPGARTTYEQYF
TRBV7-9	TRBJ2-5	CASSRTWGETQYF
TRBV5-1	TRBJ2-7	CASSGRDGSYEQYF
TRBV11-2	TRBJ1-2	CASSTGGEGYGYTF
TRBV9	TRBJ2-5	CASSTGTSGQETQYF
TRBV30	TRBJ2-2	CALNVKNGQGRTGELFF
TRBV5-1	TRBJ2-2	CASSLDPGGAGELFF
TRBV19	TRBJ1-2	CASSMVPGGYTF
TRBV2	TRBJ2-2	CATSPRGTGELFF
TRBV30	TRBJ1-2	CAWNQGGAGYTF
TRBV9	TRBJ2-3	CASSVVWGLGTDTQYF
TRBV5-1	TRBJ1-2	CASSLDPTSGYTF
TRBV21-1	TRBJ1-4	CAIPDRGGEKLFF
TRBV6-6	TRBJ1-4	CASRGGQGLGEKLFF
TRBV19	TRBJ1-5	CASSSIGTGNQPQHF
TRBV5-1	TRBJ1-5	CATTMAPGNQPQHF
TRBV4-1	TRBJ2-4	CASSQDARGRGIQYF